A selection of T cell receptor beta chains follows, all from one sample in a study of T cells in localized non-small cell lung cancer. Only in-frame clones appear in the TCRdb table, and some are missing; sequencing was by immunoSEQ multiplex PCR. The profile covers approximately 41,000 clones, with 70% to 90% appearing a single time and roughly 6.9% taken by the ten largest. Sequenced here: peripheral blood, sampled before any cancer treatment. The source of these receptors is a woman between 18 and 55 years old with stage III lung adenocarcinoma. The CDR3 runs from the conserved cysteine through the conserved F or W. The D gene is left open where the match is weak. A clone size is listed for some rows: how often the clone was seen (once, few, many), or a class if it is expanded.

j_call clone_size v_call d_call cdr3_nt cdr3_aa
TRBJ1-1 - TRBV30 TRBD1 TGTGCCTGGGGACATTCAGGGGGCCGAGGCACTGAAGCTTTCTTT CAWGHSGGRGTEAFF
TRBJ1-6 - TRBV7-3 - TGTGCCAGCGCCTACGGACCTTATAATTCACCCCTCCACTTT CASAYGPYNSPLHF
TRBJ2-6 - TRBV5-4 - TGTGCCAGCAGCTTTGGAGTTACTGGGGCCAACGTCCTGACTTTC CASSFGVTGANVLTF
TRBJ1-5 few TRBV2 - TGTGCCAGCAGTTACAGAAGGAATCAGCCCCAGCATTTT CASSYRRNQPQHF
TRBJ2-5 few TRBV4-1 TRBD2 TGCGCCAGCAGCCAAGATATTCGAGCGGGGGGGCTGGAGACCCAGTACTTC CASSQDIRAGGLETQYF
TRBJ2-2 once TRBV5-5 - TGTGCCAGCAGCTTCGGGACTTCACCCGTGGAGCTGTTTTTT CASSFGTSPVELFF
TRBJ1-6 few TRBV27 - TGTGCCAGCAGCCAAGGACTAACCGGGATTAATTCACCCCTCCACTTT CASSQGLTGINSPLHF
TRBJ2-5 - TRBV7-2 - TGTGCCAGCAGCTTAGCGGGCGCGAACCGGGAGACCCAGTACTTC CASSLAGANRETQYF
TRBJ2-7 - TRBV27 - TGTGCCAGCAGTTTATGGGACGGGGACTCCTACGAGCAGTACTTC CASSLWDGDSYEQYF
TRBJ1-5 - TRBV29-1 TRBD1 TGCAGCGTGACAGGGGGTTACAATCAGCCCCAGCATTTT CSVTGGYNQPQHF
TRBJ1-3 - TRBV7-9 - TGTGCCAGCAGCCACCCCGACGGGGCTACCATATATTTT CASSHPDGATIYF
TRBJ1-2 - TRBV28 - TGTGCCAGCAGTTCTCCTGACTATGGCTACACCTTC CASSSPDYGYTF